What follows are 7 T cell receptor beta chains derived from one specimen sequenced in a study of T cell responses to AZD1222 COVID-19 vaccine. Measured with immunoSEQ multiplex PCR; TCRdb has only the in-frame clones, and not every one. The sample lists 85,000 to 100,000 clones, 90% to 95% seen once, with just over 8% in the top ten. The sample consisted of peripheral blood, taken 28 days after the second AZD1222 dose. The source is an adult who received the AZD1222 COVID-19 vaccine.

The chain recombines TRBV28 with TRBJ1-1; maybe TRBD1 (5 bases). The V and J ends lost 9 bases and 7 bases respectively, with 12 bases between them. Germline V lookup: CDR1 MDHEN, CDR2 SYDVKM. This CDR3 contains 11 residues. In DNA, the CDR3 is TGTGCCAGTACCCCGGGGGTTGAAGCTTTCTTT. Encoded protein: CASTPGVEAFF.

The chain has TRBV5-1 and TRBJ2-1; a possible D gene is TRBD2 (5 bases). The V end lost 2 bases, the J end lost 0 bases, and 12 bases lay between the germline ends. The CDR3 contains 16 residues. From germline, CDR1 is SGHRS and CDR2 YFSETQ. The DNA for the CDR3 is TGCGCCAGCAGCTTACCCGGGGTTAGCTCCTACAATGAGCAGTTCTTC. Protein product: CASSLPGVSSYNEQFF. The full variable domain, completed using reference TRBV5-1 and TRBJ2-1, is KAGVTQTPRYLIKTRGQQVTLSCSPISGHRSVSWYQQTPGQGLQFLFEYFSETQRNKGNFPGRFSGRQFSNSRSEMNVSTLELGDSALYLCASSLPGVSSYNEQFFGPGTRLTVL.

V and J are TRBV14 and TRBJ2-1; the match to TRBD2 covers 8 bases. V dropped 5 bases and J dropped 8; count of bases not matched to a gene: 11. Per germline, CDR1 SGHDN and CDR2 FVKESK. The CDR3 extends over 15 amino acids. CDR3 in amino acids: CASSVTSGLSDEQFF. The CDR3 nucleotides read TGTGCCAGCAGCGTCACTAGCGGATTGTCGGATGAGCAGTTCTTC.

The chain combines TRBV2 with TRBJ1-1, with a possible D match to TRBD1 (5 bases). CDR1 is SNHLY, CDR2 FYNNEI, per germline. Trimming took 6 bases from V and 6 from J, leaving 14 bases between them. The CDR3 contains 13 residues. CDR3 sequence reads: CASRPGRFAEAFF. In DNA, the CDR3 is TGTGCCAGCAGGCCAGGGAGGTTCGCTGAAGCTTTCTTT.

This rearrangement joins TRBV3-1 (or the pseudogene TRBV3-2) to TRBJ2-1; D is possibly TRBD2 (5 bases). The V gene lost 1 base and the J gene lost 7 bases, with 8 bases spanning the gap. There are 13 residues in the CDR3. Looked up from germline, CDR1 is LGHDT and CDR2 is YNNKEL (reference sequence). The CDR3 DNA follows: TGTGCCAGCAGCCAAGGGACTGCAAATGAGCAGTTCTTC. It specifies CASSQGTANEQFF.

The V call is TRBV18, the J call TRBJ2-3; D possibly uses TRBD1 or TRBD2 (5 bases each). Germline CDR1 and CDR2: KGHSH and LQKENI. The CDR3 extends over 16 amino acids. V lost 0 bases and J lost 2, with 12 bases in between. Here the CDR3 reads CASSPPPGQPTDTQYF. The CDR3 DNA reads TGTGCCAGCTCACCACCCCCGGGGCAGCCCACAGATACGCAGTATTTT.

This clone was seen only once. The J gene is TRBJ2-1, the V gene TRBV18; the D gene is possibly TRBD2 (5 bases). Trimming removed 2 bases at V and 4 bases at J, with 15 bases between. Germline lookup yields CDR1 KGHSH and CDR2 LQKENI. The CDR3 contains 16 residues. The CDR3 is CASSPVSGIGYNEQFF. The CDR3 nucleotides are TGTGCCAGCTCACCAGTATCGGGGATTGGATACAATGAGCAGTTCTTC.